This T cell receptor beta chain appears in the sequencing data of a study of T cell repertoires in cytomegalovirus infection. At the level of the study: From public TCR beta signatures came an indication of both CMV infection and matching HLA type. Study-wide points: HLA-C-restricted CMV clonotypes gave the most frequent clonotype in two of eight donors. The cumulative frequency of public TCR beta families identified carriers of CMV plus the relevant HLA.

MiXCR, run by TCRdb on the reads, gives a single entry per CDR3 protein. This table holds 300,000 to 400,000 distinct CDR3 sequences, 8% to 9.5% found once. This clonotype was observed a few times. Its antigen is not identified. V dropped 2 bases and J dropped 6 bases, with 10 bases sitting between them. CDR3 length: 14 residues. Germline lookup yields CDR1 MNHEY and CDR2 SVGEGT. The material sequenced was PBMCs. The chain employs TRBV6-2 or TRBV6-3 and TRBJ2-2; D assignment may be TRBD1 or TRBD2 (6 bases each). The source is a human donor in good health (CMV status not recorded). Some clones in this sample may be carry-over from other donors' samples. CDR3 nucleotide sequence: TGTGCCAGCAGTTACGGGGGGCGCTCCGGGGAGCTGTTTTTT. Encoded protein: CASSYGGRSGELFF.